This T cell receptor (beta chain) was captured by sequencing in a study of shared clonotypes between healthy human individuals. For the study at large: Each donor's CD8 memory used one plate, CD8 naive two, each CD4 subset three. Notes on the study in general: Generation probability values for non-shared clonotypes were lower than those for clonotypes shared by all four donors.

Recent acute infections and vaccinations were absent in the healthy HIV-negative adult donors. Worth noting for this clone: The antigen is undetermined.

CDR3 size: 15 residues. V lost 4 bases and J lost 1, with 12 bases in between. Germline assignment: CDR1 SGHDT and CDR2 YYEEEE. Only in-frame clones appear in the TCRdb table, and some are missing; sequencing was by immunoSEQ multiplex PCR. The sample has approximately 2.4 million clones, almost 96% seen once. This TCR came from a man in his late teens or twenties in good health. The chain links TRBV5-6 to TRBJ1-5; TRBD1 is a possible D gene (5 bases). Material: naive CD4+ T cells sorted from blood. Subset specified: CD45RA+ positively selected. The CDR3 is CASSRYRDSNQPQHF. The CDR3 DNA reads as TGTGCCAGCAGCCGCTACCGGGACAGCAATCAGCCCCAGCATTTT.